The 31 T cell receptor beta chains reported below all come from one sample, sequenced in a study of cytomegalovirus exposure and HLA in healthy donors (TCRdb year 2017). Preparation of the library involved the immunoSEQ multiplex PCR assay. A mixture of 60 forward primers for TCR Vbeta segments and 13 reverse primers for TCR Jbeta segments was used in the multiplex PCR. In TCRdb, the immuneACCESS table is reduced to in-frame sequences with V and J assigned. These tables do not hold every clone; where another copy was compared, an unresolved V gene accounts for under half, and the others remain unexplained. This sample is represented by roughly 140,000 clones; around 82% of them were singletons. The top ten clonotypes cover roughly 6% of the sample. The sequenced sample was PBMCs. These receptors originate from a woman in her 40s in good health and CMV-seropositive.

J is TRBJ2-1 and V is TRBV7-2; weak D call: TRBD2 (5 bases). The CDR3 runs to 15 residues. V lost 4 bases and J 2 bases, leaving 12 bases between the germline ends. CDR1 SGHTA and CDR2 FQGNSA come from the germline V gene. CDR3 nucleotides: TGTGCCAGCAGCTCTACGAGCGGACCCTACAATGAGCAGTTCTTC. Its translation is CASSSTSGPYNEQFF.

DNA for the CDR3: TGTGCCAGCGCTTTGGGGCAGGGGGCTCAGCCCCAGCATTTT. It translates to CASALGQGAQPQHF. This rearrangement joins TRBV27 to TRBJ1-5, with TRBD1 matching 8 bases. The CDR3 runs to 14 residues. V trimming: 8 bases; J trimming: 6 bases; junction bases outside the gene matches: 9. The V gene's germline CDR1 is MNHEY and CDR2 SMNVEV (reference sequence).

The chain couples TRBV5-4 to TRBJ2-1, with 9 bases identical to TRBD2. The CDR3 contains 16 residues. Germline CDR1 SGHNT, CDR2 YYREEE (reference sequence). V gave up 0 bases and J gave up 5 bases; unmatched junction bases: 6. CDR3 residues: CASSLGASGINNEQFF. DNA for the CDR3: TGTGCCAGCAGCTTGGGGGCTAGCGGGATTAACAATGAGCAGTTCTTC.

The CDR3 reads CASSWEGNQPQHF. DNA of the CDR3: TGTGCCAGCAGCTGGGAGGGGAATCAGCCCCAGCATTTT. The chain couples TRBV7-9 to TRBJ1-5; the D gene is possibly TRBD1 (5 bases). The CDR3 consists of 13 residues. Trimming removed 4 bases from V and 4 bases from J, with 8 bases in between. Germline-derived CDR1 and CDR2 are SEHNR and FQNEAQ (reference sequence).

V and J are TRBV7-2 and TRBJ2-3; D unclear. This CDR3 has 14 residues. V was shortened by 5 bases and J by 5 bases, with 14 bases between the two germline ends. CDR1 is SGHTA and CDR2 is FQGNSA in the germline V gene. The CDR3 DNA follows: TGTGCCAGCAGCCTTATGGGCTTAAGAGATACGCAGTATTTT. Its translation: CASSLMGLRDTQYF.

The chain recombines TRBV7-2 with TRBJ1-1; no definite D call. Germline CDR1 and CDR2: SGHTA and FQGNSA. This CDR3 has 14 residues. V was pared by 5 bases and J by 3 bases, with 13 bases between. The CDR3 DNA sequence: TGTGCCAGCAGCCCTCACGCCTTAGACACTGAAGCTTTCTTT. Translated, it gives CASSPHALDTEAFF.

The chain uses TRBV28 and TRBJ2-7; 8 bases are a match to TRBD1. Germline lookup yields CDR1 MDHEN and CDR2 SYDVKM. The junction had 20 bases not matched to a gene; V was cut back by 5 bases and J by 2 bases. CDR3 size: 19 residues. The CDR3 is CASSPFAIKDRVVPYEQYF. The CDR3 nucleotides read TGTGCCAGCAGTCCCTTCGCCATTAAGGACAGGGTAGTACCCTACGAGCAGTACTTC.

This sequence joins TRBV5-4 and TRBJ1-3; D is ambiguous. Germline CDR1 reads SGHNT; CDR2 reads YYREEE (reference sequence). Trimming cost V 0 bases and J 0 bases, with 7 bases left between them. The CDR3 consists of 15 residues. CDR3 coding DNA: TGTGCCAGCAGCTTGGACAGAGCCTCTGGAAACACCATATATTTT. Translated, it gives CASSLDRASGNTIYF.

With regard to this clone: The junction differs from germline at one of its ends, possibly a read error. V usage is TRBV7-7 and J usage is TRBJ2-1; TRBD2 matches at 13 bases. CDR1 is SSHAT, CDR2 FNYEAQ, per germline (reference sequence). The CDR3 sequence is 15 residues long. CDR3 nucleotides: TGTGCTAGCAGCCTTGGACTAGCGGGAGCGGATGAGCAGTTCTTC. Protein product: CASSLGLAGADEQFF.

The J gene is TRBJ1-1, the V gene TRBV6-1; 7 bases are a match to TRBD1. Losses at the gene ends were 7 bases for V and 3 bases for J; bases not matched to a gene: 5. Germline V gene data show CDR1 as MNHNS and CDR2 as SASEGT. This CDR3 comprises 13 residues. For the CDR3, the DNA is TGTGCCAGCACCCACGACAGGGACACTGAAGCTTTCTTT. Protein sequence: CASTHDRDTEAFF.

The chain combines TRBV2 with TRBJ2-7, with D perhaps TRBD2 (6 bases). With 8 bases removed from V and 0 bases from J, the gap between germline ends came to 8 bases. Looked up from germline, CDR1 is SNHLY and CDR2 is FYNNEI. There are 12 residues in the CDR3. The CDR3 protein is CASGGSSYEQYF. In nucleotides, the CDR3 is TGTGCCAGCGGGGGGAGCTCCTACGAGCAGTACTTC.

This chain links TRBV27 with TRBJ2-5; tentative D call: TRBD1 (6 bases). The V and J ends lost 6 bases and 5 bases respectively, with 13 bases between them. This CDR3 has 13 amino acids. Germline CDR1 reads MNHEY; CDR2 reads SMNVEV (reference sequence). CDR3 in amino acids: CASRKQGSETQYF. In nucleotides, the CDR3 is TGTGCCAGCAGGAAACAGGGTTCCGAGACCCAGTACTTC.

The rearrangement uses TRBV5-1 and TRBJ2-7, with D possibly TRBD1 on 7 matching bases. Trimming shortened V by 3 bases and J by 2 bases, and 9 bases separated the two germline ends. Per germline, CDR1 SGHRS and CDR2 YFSETQ. The CDR3 loop spans 13 amino acids. The CDR3 region is CASSSRGAYEQYF. CDR3 coding DNA: TGCGCCAGCAGCTCCAGGGGGGCCTACGAGCAGTACTTC.

This clone has a single count. V usage is TRBV18 and J usage is TRBJ2-3; 11 bases match TRBD2. Germline V CDR1 and CDR2: KGHSH, LQKENI. The J segment lost 5 bases and the V segment lost 6 bases, leaving 7 bases of the junction unmatched. The CDR3 spans 15 residues. The CDR3 DNA sequence: TGTGCCAGCTCCCCTAGCGGGAGGAGGGGAGATACGCAGTATTTT. This translates into CASSPSGRRGDTQYF.

This chain joins TRBV21-1 and TRBJ2-7; whether TRBD1, the table's D call, matches the DNA was not checked. TRBV21-1 is labeled a pseudogene. The CDR3 contains 19 residues. The CDR3 loop is CASSKMVHSTGTGGYEQYF. In DNA, the CDR3 is TGTGCCAGCAGCAAAATGGTTCATTCGACCGGGACAGGGGGCTACGAGCAGTACTTC.

In this sample, this clone turned up a few times. V usage is TRBV4-2 and J usage is TRBJ1-1, with 7 bases lining up with TRBD1. The CDR3 runs to 19 residues. Unmatched junction bases numbered 14, after V lost 1 base and J lost 0 bases. The germline V gene has CDR1 LGHNA and CDR2 YNFKEQ. DNA for the CDR3: TGTGCCAGCAGCCAAGGGCTCCGGACAGGTAGCCTCATGAACACTGAAGCTTTCTTT. Its protein is CASSQGLRTGSLMNTEAFF.

The rearrangement uses TRBV28 and TRBJ1-1; D might be TRBD1 (6 bases). Germline V gene lookup returns CDR1 MDHEN and CDR2 SYDVKM. The CDR3 is 13 amino acids. Trimming took 8 bases from V and 4 from J, leaving 14 bases between them. The CDR3 here is CASSAGAGTEAFF. CDR3 DNA: TGTGCCAGCTCCGCAGGGGCCGGCACTGAAGCTTTCTTT.

The chain combines TRBV6-1 with TRBJ2-7, with TRBD2 as a possible D gene (6 bases). Germline CDR1 reads MNHNS; CDR2 reads SASEGT. Trimming took off 6 bases at V and 5 bases at J, with 17 bases between the two ends. The CDR3 loop spans 14 amino acids. The CDR3, as DNA: TGTGCCAGCAGGGCTCCTACTAGACTAGACGAGCAGTACTTC. Protein product: CASRAPTRLDEQYF.

The chain uses TRBV29-1 and TRBJ2-2; D is ambiguous. The V end was cut by 5 bases, the J end by 1 base, with 11 bases between. CDR1 and CDR2 from the germline V gene are SQVTM and ANQGSEA. The CDR3 consists of 14 residues. The CDR3 DNA reads as TGCAGCGTTCTGGTCCCGGGGAACACCGGGGAGCTGTTTTTT. Amino acid sequence: CSVLVPGNTGELFF.

V gene TRBV7-8 combines with J gene TRBJ1-5, with no clear D. Deletions cut 5 bases from V and 0 bases from J, with 23 bases between. The CDR3 runs 19 residues. Germline V gene data show CDR1 as SGHVS and CDR2 as FQNEAQ. CDR3 nucleotide sequence: TGTGCCAGCAGCCCTCCAGACTCCGGGAATCGTTATAGCAATCAGCCCCAGCATTTT. Its translation: CASSPPDSGNRYSNQPQHF.

This clone was observed once. The chain joins TRBV10-3 to TRBJ1-1, with a weak D call TRBD1 (5 bases). This CDR3 has 13 residues. V was clipped by 2 bases and J by 3 bases, with 7 bases between them. Germline V gene lookup returns CDR1 ENHRY and CDR2 SYGVKD. CDR3 sequence (DNA): TGTGCCATCAGTGAGGGGGGGGACACTGAAGCTTTCTTT. As protein: CAISEGGDTEAFF.

This chain connects TRBV2 to TRBJ1-1, with 7 bases matching TRBD1. CDR1 is SNHLY, CDR2 FYNNEI, per germline. Unmatched junction bases numbered 1, after V lost 3 bases and J lost 3 bases. CDR3 length equals 13 residues. The CDR3 nucleotides are TGTGCCAGCAGTGAGACAGGGTACACTGAAGCTTTCTTT. Its translation: CASSETGYTEAFF.

The CDR3 loop is CASSLYGQEGNTIYF. CDR3 coding DNA: TGTGCCAGCAGTTTATATGGACAGGAAGGAAACACCATATATTTT. The rearrangement links TRBV6-1 to TRBJ1-3, with TRBD1 matching over 7 bases. The CDR3 length is 15 residues. V lost 5 bases, J lost 4 bases, and 8 bases stayed unmatched. The germline V gene has CDR1 MNHNS and CDR2 SASEGT.

This chain joins TRBV7-9 and TRBJ1-6; perhaps TRBD1 as D (6 bases). The CDR3 has 14 amino acids. Trimming took off 3 bases at V and 8 bases at J, with 11 bases between the two ends. Germline V gene sequence: CDR1 SEHNR, CDR2 FQNEAQ (reference sequence). The CDR3 region is CASSFVQGYSPLHF. The DNA of the CDR3 is TGTGCCAGCAGCTTTGTCCAGGGGTATTCACCCCTCCACTTT. Based on the CDR3 plus reference TRBV7-9 and TRBJ1-6, the full variable domain is DTGVSQNPRHKITKRGQNVTFRCDPISEHNRLYWYRQTLGQGPEFLTYFQNEAQLEKSRLLSDRFSAERPKGSFSTLEIQRTEQGDSAMYLCASSFVQGYSPLHFGNGTRLTVT.

The chain is built from TRBV6-5 and TRBJ2-7; TRBD2 agrees at 7 bases. Germline CDR1 and CDR2: MNHEY and SVGAGI. The CDR3 loop spans 14 amino acids. The V and J ends lost 7 bases and 7 bases, in that order; junction bases with no gene match: 13. The DNA for the CDR3 is TGTGCCAGCAAAAGTATCTCGGGAGGTGGAGAGCAGTACTTC. Its translation: CASKSISGGGEQYF.

V usage is TRBV4-1 and J usage is TRBJ2-1, with TRBD2 matching 7 bases. With 1 base clipped from V and 5 bases from J, the junction kept 2 bases outside the gene matches. Germline V lookup: CDR1 MGHRA, CDR2 YSYEKL. CDR3 size: 14 residues. This CDR3 is CASSQVGLDNEQFF. The CDR3 bases are TGCGCCAGCAGCCAAGTCGGACTAGACAATGAGCAGTTCTTC.

In this sample, this clone turned up a few times. CDR3 in DNA: TGTGCCAGCAGCCATAGCGGGCCCTACAATGAGCAGTTCTTC. Residues: CASSHSGPYNEQFF. The chain links TRBV7-6 to TRBJ2-1; TRBD2 matches at 7 bases. Germline assignment: CDR1 SGHVS and CDR2 FNYEAQ. V was clipped by 5 bases and J by 2 bases; unmatched bases: 3. The CDR3 has 14 amino acids.

This clone was detected once. V usage is TRBV19 and J usage is TRBJ1-2; weak D call: TRBD1 (5 bases). The V gene's germline CDR1 is LNHDA and CDR2 SQIVND (reference sequence). The V and J ends lost 3 bases and 4 bases respectively, with 15 bases between them. The CDR3 sequence is 15 residues long. The CDR3 DNA reads TGTGCCAGTAGTATTGGTACCCAGGGAATCTATGGCTACACCTTC. Translating it yields CASSIGTQGIYGYTF.

The chain uses TRBV5-1 and TRBJ2-7; maybe TRBD2 (6 bases). Germline CDR1 SGHRS, CDR2 YFSETQ. The ends were cut back, 0 bases at V and 4 bases at J, with 11 bases in the middle. The CDR3 loop spans 14 amino acids. The CDR3 protein is CASSLGREQYEQYF. CDR3 DNA sequence: TGCGCCAGCAGCTTGGGACGGGAGCAGTACGAGCAGTACTTC.

The gene calls are TRBV13 and TRBJ2-1, with 8 nucleotides matching TRBD1. Germline V gene sequence: CDR1 PRHDT, CDR2 FYEKMQ (reference sequence). The CDR3 length is 15 residues. V lost 3 bases and J lost 7; bases outside the gene matches: 8. The CDR3 coding sequence is TGTGCCAGCAGCTTGGGCCAGGGGGCTACGAATGAGCAGTTCTTC. Encoded protein: CASSLGQGATNEQFF.

The chain employs TRBV4-1 and TRBJ1-4, with 7 bases aligning to TRBD1. The V segment lost 1 base and the J segment 7 bases; nucleotides outside the gene matches: 6. Germline CDR1 and CDR2: MGHRA and YSYEKL. The CDR3 is 15 amino acids. The CDR3 sequence is CASSQGGGTGEKLFF. CDR3 nucleotide sequence: TGCGCCAGCAGCCAAGGAGGGGGCACTGGTGAAAAACTGTTTTTT.